These 5 T cell receptor beta chains originate from one sample sequenced in a study of T cell responses to AZD1222 COVID-19 vaccine (dated by TCRdb to the early 2020s). The sample's time point label is to be understood as: baseline before first vaccination. Reading the label with the study, this specimen's treatment or condition is: meningococcal conjugate vaccine given as trial control. The library was made by the immunoSEQ multiplex PCR assay. The clones in this table, taken by TCRdb from immuneACCESS, are in-frame only. Not every clone is retained; where verified, under half of the shortfall comes from an unresolved V gene, and the cause of the rest is unknown. Counted in this sample were some 72,000 clones; about 92% of them appeared once. 6% to 8.5% of the sample belongs to the ten largest clones. The sequenced sample was peripheral blood, obtained on day 0 of MenACWY control vaccination. The origin of the receptors is an adult in good health.

V usage is TRBV7-8 and J usage is TRBJ2-1; D might be TRBD2 (6 bases). Germline CDR1 is SGHVS and CDR2 is FQNEAQ. V lost 5 bases and J 6 bases, leaving 23 bases between the germline ends. The CDR3 sequence is 17 residues long. The CDR3, as DNA: TGTGCCAGCAGCCTCTCGGTGCAGCGGAGGGAGGCCAATGAGCAGTTCTTC. This encodes CASSLSVQRREANEQFF.

CDR3 loop: CASSQRLAGNLGPYEQYF. In DNA form, the CDR3 reads TGTGCCAGCAGTCAGCGCCTAGCGGGAAATCTAGGTCCCTACGAGCAGTACTTC. This sequence joins TRBV28 and TRBJ2-7; 9 bases are shared with TRBD2. V shed 5 bases and J 2 bases; nucleotides not matched to a gene: 16. Germline-derived CDR1 and CDR2 are MDHEN and SYDVKM. CDR3 size: 18 residues.

The J gene is TRBJ1-1, the V gene TRBV6-2 or TRBV6-3; D gene uncertain. Trimming removed 0 bases at V and 8 bases at J, with 10 bases between. Germline assignment: CDR1 MNHEY and CDR2 SVGEGT. The length of the CDR3 is 13 residues. The CDR3 nucleotides read TGTGCCAGCAGTTACTCGCCGGTCCCAGAAGCTTTCTTT. Protein product: CASSYSPVPEAFF.

The chain couples TRBV6-4 to TRBJ1-6, with 8 bases identical to TRBD1. This CDR3 is built from 15 residues. Germline V gene data show CDR1 as MRHNA and CDR2 as SNTAGT. With V trimmed by 8 bases and J by 7 bases, 10 bases remained unmatched. CDR3 protein: CASGPRTGLNSPLHF. The CDR3 coding sequence is TGTGCCAGCGGTCCTCGGACAGGGTTAAATTCACCCCTCCACTTT.

The gene calls are TRBV5-6 and TRBJ1-1; perhaps TRBD1 as D (6 bases). Germline-derived CDR1 and CDR2 are SGHDT and YYEEEE. CDR3 length equals 16 residues. V was cut by 5 bases and J by 2 bases, with 19 bases left in between. CDR3 nucleotide sequence: TGTGCCAGCAGTCATGACCTCGGACAGTATAACACTGAAGCTTTCTTT. Amino acids: CASSHDLGQYNTEAFF.